This T cell receptor beta chain was recorded in a study of blood T cell repertoires in COVID-19. About the study: The United States, Italy and Spain were the sources of the acute and convalescent COVID-19 samples. T cells, B-cell-depleted T cells, or PBMCs supplied cDNA or gDNA.

Sequenced by immunoSEQ multiplex PCR; TCRdb stores in-frame clones only, minus some. There are over 250,000 clones in the sample; 88% occur only once, and 0.99% lies in the top ten. The ends were cut back, 5 bases at V and 3 bases at J, with 13 bases in the middle. CDR3 length: 14 amino acids. The V gene's germline CDR1 is SGHNT and CDR2 YENEEA. This rearrangement joins TRBV11-3 to TRBJ2-5; perhaps TRBD2 as D (6 bases). The sample taken for sequencing was peripheral blood. The sequence was collected from a woman in her 40s who had recovered from COVID-19. CDR3 DNA: TGTGCCAGCAGCCCGCGGGGTGCGGAAGAGACCCAGTACTTC. Its translation is CASSPRGAEETQYF.